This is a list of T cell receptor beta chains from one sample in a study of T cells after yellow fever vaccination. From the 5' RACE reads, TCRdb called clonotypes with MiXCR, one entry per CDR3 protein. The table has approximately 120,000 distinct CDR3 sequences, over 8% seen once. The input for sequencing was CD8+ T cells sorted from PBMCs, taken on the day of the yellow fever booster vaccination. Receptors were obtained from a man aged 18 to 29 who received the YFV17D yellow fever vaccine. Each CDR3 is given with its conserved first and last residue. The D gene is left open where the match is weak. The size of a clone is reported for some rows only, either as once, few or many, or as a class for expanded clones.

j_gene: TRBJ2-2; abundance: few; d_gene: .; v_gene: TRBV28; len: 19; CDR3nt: TGTGCCAGCAGTTTGATCTCGTTCCGCGGAGCAGGGGGGTCCGGGGAGCTGTTTTTT; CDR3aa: CASSLISFRGAGGSGELFF
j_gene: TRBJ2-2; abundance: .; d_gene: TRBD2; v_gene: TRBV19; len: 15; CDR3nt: TGTGCCAGTAGGCTGGCGGGGGGCGGCACCGGGGAGCTGTTTTTT; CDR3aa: CASRLAGGGTGELFF
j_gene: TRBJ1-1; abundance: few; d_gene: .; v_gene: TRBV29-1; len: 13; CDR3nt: TGCAGCGTAGACCTTGGGGAGGGCGGTGAAGCTTTCTTT; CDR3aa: CSVDLGEGGEAFF
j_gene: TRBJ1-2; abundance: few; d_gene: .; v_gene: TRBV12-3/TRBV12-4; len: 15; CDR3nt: TGTGCCAGCAGTTCCGGCGGGGTGGCGGGACATGGCTACACCTTC; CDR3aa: CASSSGGVAGHGYTF
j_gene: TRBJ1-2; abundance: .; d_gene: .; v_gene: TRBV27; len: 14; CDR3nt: TGTGCCAGCAGTCGCGCACCCATCAACTATGGCTACACCTTC; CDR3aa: CASSRAPINYGYTF
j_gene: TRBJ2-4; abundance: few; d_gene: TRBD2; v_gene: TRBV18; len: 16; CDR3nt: TGTGCCAGCTCACCAGAGGCTAGCGGGGCCAAAAACATTCAGTACTTC; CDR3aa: CASSPEASGAKNIQYF
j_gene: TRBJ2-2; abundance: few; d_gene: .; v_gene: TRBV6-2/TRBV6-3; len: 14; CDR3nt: TGTGCCAGCAGTATGAACACGAACACCGGGGAGCTGTTTTTT; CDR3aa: CASSMNTNTGELFF
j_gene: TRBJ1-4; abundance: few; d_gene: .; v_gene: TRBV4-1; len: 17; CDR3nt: TGCGCCAGCAGCCAAGAACGGTTTCGACACCCTAATGAAAAACTGTTTTTT; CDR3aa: CASSQERFRHPNEKLFF
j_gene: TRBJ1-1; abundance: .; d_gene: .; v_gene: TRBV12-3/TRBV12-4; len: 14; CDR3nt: TGTGCCAGCAGTGGATGGGGGGGAGGGACTGAAGCTTTCTTT; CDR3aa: CASSGWGGGTEAFF
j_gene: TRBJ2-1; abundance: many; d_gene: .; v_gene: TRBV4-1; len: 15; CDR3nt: TGCGCCAGCAGCCAAGACGGGGGACCCTACAATGAGCAGTTCTTC; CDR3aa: CASSQDGGPYNEQFF
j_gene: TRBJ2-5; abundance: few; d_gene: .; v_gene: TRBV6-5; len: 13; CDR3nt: TGTGCCAGCAGTTACTCGATCCAAGAGACCCAGTACTTC; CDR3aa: CASSYSIQETQYF
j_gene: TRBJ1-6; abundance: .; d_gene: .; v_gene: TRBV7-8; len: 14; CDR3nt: TGTGCCAGCAGCTTTCGGGACAAGAATTCACCCCTCCACTTT; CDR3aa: CASSFRDKNSPLHF
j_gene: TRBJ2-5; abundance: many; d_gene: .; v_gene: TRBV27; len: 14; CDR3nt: TGTGCCAGCAGTTTAGACAGCACACAAGAGACCCAGTACTTC; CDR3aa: CASSLDSTQETQYF
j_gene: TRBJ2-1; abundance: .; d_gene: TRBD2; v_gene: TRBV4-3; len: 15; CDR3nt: TGCGCCAGCAGCCGGACTAGCGGGCTTAACAATGAGCAGTTCTTC; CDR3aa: CASSRTSGLNNEQFF
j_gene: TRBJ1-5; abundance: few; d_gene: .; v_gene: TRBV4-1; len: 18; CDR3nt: TGCGCCAGCAGCCAAGTAGACCCGGCACAGTATAGCAATCAGCCCCAGCATTTT; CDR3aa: CASSQVDPAQYSNQPQHF
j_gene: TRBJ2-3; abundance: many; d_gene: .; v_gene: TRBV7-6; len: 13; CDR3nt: TGTGCCAGCAGCCAGGACAGCACAGATACGCAGTATTTT; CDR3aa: CASSQDSTDTQYF
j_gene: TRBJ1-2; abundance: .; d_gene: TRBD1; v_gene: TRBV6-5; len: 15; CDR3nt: TGTGCCAGCAGTTCCCAGGACAGGGCCCCCCATGGCTACACCTTC; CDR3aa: CASSSQDRAPHGYTF
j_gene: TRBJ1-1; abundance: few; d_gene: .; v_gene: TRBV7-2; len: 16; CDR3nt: TGTGCCAGCAGCTTAGGACACGGAGGATTGAACACTGAAGCTTTCTTT; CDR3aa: CASSLGHGGLNTEAFF
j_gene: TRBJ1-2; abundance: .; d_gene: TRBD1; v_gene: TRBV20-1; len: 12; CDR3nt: TGCAGTGCTAGAAACAGGGGATATGGCTACACCTTC; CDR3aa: CSARNRGYGYTF
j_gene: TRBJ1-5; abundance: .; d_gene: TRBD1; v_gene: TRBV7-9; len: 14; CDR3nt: TGTGCCAGCAGCCAGGGGGGGAACAATCAGCCCCAGCATTTT; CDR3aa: CASSQGGNNQPQHF
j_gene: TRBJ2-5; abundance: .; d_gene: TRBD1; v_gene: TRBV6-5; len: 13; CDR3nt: TGTGCCAGCAGGTGGACAGGTCAAGAGACCCAGTACTTC; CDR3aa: CASRWTGQETQYF
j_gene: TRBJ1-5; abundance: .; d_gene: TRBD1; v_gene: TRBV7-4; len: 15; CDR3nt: TGTGCCAGCAGTTTAAGGACAGGGGTTCTTCAGCCCCAGCATTTT; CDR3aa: CASSLRTGVLQPQHF
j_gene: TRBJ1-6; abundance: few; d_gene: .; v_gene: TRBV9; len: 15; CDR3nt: TGTGCCAGCAGCGTAGGCCCGGGATCGCGATCACCCCTCCACTTT; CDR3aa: CASSVGPGSRSPLHF
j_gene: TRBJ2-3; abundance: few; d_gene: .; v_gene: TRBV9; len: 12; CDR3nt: TGTGCCAGCAGCGTAGTCGGAGATACGCAGTATTTT; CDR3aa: CASSVVGDTQYF
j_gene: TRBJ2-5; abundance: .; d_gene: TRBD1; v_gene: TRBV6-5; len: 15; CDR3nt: TGTGCCAGCAGTTCCGGGACAGGGTTCCAAGAGACCCAGTACTTC; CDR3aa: CASSSGTGFQETQYF
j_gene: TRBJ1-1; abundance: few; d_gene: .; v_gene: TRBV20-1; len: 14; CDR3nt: TGCAGTGCTTTCCCGGGGCGGTCGAACACTGAAGCTTTCTTT; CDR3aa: CSAFPGRSNTEAFF
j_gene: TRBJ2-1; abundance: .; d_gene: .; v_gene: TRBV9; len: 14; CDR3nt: TGTGCCAGCAGCGTAGTCGGGGATTACAATGAGCAGTTCTTC; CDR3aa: CASSVVGDYNEQFF
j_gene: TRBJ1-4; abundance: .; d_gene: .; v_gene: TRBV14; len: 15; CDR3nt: TGTGCCAGCAGCCGCACCGGGACGGGAAATGAAAAACTGTTTTTT; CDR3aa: CASSRTGTGNEKLFF
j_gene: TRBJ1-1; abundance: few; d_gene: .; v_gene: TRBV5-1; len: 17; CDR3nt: TGCGCCAGCAGCTCTCGCCAGGAGGAAAGAACGAACACTGAAGCTTTCTTT; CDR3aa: CASSSRQEERTNTEAFF
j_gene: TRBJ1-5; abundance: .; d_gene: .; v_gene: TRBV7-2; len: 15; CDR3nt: TGTGCCAGCAGCTTGGTGGATAGTAGCAATCAGCCCCAGCATTTT; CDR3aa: CASSLVDSSNQPQHF
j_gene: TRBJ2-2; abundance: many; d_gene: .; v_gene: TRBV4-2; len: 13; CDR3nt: TGTGCCAGCAGGAACACGGGGACCGGGGAGCTGTTTTTT; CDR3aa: CASRNTGTGELFF
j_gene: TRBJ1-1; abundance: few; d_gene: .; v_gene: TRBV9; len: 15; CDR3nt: TGTGCCAGCAGCCCCTCCCCGCAACGGAACTTTGAAGCTTTCTTT; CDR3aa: CASSPSPQRNFEAFF
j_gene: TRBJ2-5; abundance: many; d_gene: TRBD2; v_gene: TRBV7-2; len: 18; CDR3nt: TGTGCCAGCAGCCACGGACTAGCGGGGGGCGTGTACCAAGAGACCCAGTACTTC; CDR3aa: CASSHGLAGGVYQETQYF
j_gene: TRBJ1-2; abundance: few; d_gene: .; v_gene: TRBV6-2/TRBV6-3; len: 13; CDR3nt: TGTGCCAGCAGTCAATCGGGGATTTATGGCTACACCTTC; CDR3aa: CASSQSGIYGYTF
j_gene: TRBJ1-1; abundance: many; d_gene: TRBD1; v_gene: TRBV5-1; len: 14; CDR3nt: TGCGCCAGCAGCTTCAGGACAGGAGGCACTGAAGCTTTCTTT; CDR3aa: CASSFRTGGTEAFF
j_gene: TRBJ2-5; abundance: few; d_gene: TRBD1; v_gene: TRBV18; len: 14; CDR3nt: TGTGCCAGCTCACCATCGGACAGGCGGGAGACCCAGTACTTC; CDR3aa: CASSPSDRRETQYF
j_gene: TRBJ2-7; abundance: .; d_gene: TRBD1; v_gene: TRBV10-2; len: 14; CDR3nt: TGCGCCAGCAGCGCAGGGGGAACCCTGTACGAGCAGTACTTC; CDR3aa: CASSAGGTLYEQYF
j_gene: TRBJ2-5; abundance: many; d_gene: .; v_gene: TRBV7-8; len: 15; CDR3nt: TGTGCCAGCAGCTCCCTGGGGGGCAGCGGGGAGACCCAGTACTTC; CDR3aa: CASSSLGGSGETQYF
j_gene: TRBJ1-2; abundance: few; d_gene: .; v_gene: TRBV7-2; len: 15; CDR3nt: TGTGCCAGCAGCTTACTCTCGGGGGGCCTCTATGGCTACACCTTC; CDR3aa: CASSLLSGGLYGYTF
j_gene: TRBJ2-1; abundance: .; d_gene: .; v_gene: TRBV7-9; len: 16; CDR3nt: TGTGCCAGCAGCTTAGTAGGGGGGGGGCCCTACAATGAGCAGTTCTTC; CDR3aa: CASSLVGGGPYNEQFF
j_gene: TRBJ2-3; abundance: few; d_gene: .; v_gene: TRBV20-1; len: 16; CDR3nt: TGCAGTGCTGGCCCCAGCCGAGCGGAGTTCACAGATACGCAGTATTTT; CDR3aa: CSAGPSRAEFTDTQYF
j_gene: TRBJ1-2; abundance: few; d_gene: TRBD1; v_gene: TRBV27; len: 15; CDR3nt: TGTGCCAGCAGTCAGACAGGGTTCCCCGGCTATGGCTACACCTTC; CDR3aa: CASSQTGFPGYGYTF